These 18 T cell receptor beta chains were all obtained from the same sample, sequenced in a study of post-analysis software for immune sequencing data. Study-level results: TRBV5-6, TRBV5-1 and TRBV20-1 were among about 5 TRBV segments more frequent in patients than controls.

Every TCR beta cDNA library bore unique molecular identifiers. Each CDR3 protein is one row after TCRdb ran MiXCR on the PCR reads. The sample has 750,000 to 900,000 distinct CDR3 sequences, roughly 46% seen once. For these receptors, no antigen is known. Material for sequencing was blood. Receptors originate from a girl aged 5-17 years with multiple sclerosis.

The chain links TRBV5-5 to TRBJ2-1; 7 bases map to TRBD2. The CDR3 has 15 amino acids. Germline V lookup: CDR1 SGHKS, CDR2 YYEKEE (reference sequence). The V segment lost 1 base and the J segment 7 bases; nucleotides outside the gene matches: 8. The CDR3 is CASSLSASGWNEQFF. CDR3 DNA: TGTGCCAGCAGCTTGTCGGCTAGCGGTTGGAATGAGCAGTTCTTC.

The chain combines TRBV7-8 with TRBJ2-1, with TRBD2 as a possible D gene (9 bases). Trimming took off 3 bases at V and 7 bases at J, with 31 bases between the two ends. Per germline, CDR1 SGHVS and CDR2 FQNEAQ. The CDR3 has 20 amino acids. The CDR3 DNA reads TGTGCCAGCAGCTTCCCTAGTTCGGCTCCGCCTAGCGGGACAGGTAATGAGCAGTTCTTC. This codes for CASSFPSSAPPSGTGNEQFF.

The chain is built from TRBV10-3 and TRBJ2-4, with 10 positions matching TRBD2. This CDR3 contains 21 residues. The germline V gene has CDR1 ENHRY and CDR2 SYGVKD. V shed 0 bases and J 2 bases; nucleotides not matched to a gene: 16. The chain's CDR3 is CAISESFIAGGMSRSKNIQYF. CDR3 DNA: TGTGCCATCAGTGAGTCTTTCATAGCGGGAGGCATGAGCCGTTCCAAAAACATTCAGTACTTC.

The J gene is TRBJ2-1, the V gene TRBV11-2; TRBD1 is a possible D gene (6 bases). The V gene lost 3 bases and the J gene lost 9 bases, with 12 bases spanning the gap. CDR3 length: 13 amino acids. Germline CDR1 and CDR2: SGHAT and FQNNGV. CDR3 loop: CASSLETRGEQFF. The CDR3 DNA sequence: TGTGCCAGCAGCTTGGAGACCAGGGGTGAGCAGTTCTTC. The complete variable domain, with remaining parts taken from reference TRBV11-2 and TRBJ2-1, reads EAGVAQSPRYKIIEKRQSVAFWCNPISGHATLYWYQQILGQGPKLLIQFQNNGVVDDSQLPKDRFSAERLKGVDSTLKIQPAKLEDSAVYLCASSLETRGEQFFGPGTRLTVL.

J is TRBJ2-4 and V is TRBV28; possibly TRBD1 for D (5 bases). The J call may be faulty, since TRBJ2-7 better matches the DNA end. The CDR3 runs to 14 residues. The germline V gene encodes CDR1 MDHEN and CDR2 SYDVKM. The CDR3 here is CASSPIQDPYEQYF. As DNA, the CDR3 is TGTGCCAGCAGCCCCATACAGGACCCCTACGAGCAGTACTTC.

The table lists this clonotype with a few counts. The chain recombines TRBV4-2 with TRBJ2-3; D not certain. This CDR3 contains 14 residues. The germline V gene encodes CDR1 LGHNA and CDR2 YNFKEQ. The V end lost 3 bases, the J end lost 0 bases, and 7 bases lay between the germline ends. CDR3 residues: CASSHRSSTDTQYF. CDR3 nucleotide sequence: TGTGCCAGCAGCCATAGGTCTAGCACAGATACGCAGTATTTT.

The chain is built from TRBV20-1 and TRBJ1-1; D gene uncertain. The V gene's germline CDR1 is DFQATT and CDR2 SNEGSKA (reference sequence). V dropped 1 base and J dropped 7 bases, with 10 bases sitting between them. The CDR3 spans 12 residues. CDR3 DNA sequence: TGCAGTGCTAGAGTGGGCGGTGGTGAAGCTTTCTTT. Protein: CSARVGGGEAFF.

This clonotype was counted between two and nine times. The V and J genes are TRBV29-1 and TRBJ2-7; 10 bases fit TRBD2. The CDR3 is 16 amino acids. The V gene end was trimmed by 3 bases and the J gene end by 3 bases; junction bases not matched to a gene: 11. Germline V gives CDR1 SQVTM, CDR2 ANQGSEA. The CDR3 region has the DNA TGCAGCGTTGAGACAATAGGCGCTAGCGGGAGCTACGAGCAGTACTTC. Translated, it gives CSVETIGASGSYEQYF.

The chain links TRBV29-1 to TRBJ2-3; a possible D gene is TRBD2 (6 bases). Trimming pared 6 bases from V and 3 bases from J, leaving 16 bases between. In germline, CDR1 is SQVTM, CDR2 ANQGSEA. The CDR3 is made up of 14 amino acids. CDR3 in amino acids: CSVIGSDRTDTQYF. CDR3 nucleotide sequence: TGCAGCGTAATCGGGAGTGATAGAACAGATACGCAGTATTTT.

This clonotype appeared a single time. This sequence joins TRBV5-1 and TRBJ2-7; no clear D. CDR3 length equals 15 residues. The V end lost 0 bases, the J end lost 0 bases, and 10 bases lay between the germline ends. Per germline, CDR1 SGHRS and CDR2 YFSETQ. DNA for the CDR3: TGCGCCAGCAGCTTGGACGTGATCGGCTCCTACGAGCAGTACTTC. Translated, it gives CASSLDVIGSYEQYF.

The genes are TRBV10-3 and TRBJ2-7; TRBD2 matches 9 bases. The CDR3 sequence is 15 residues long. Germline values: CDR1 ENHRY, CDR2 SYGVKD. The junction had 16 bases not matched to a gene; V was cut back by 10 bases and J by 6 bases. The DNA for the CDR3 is TGTGCCACCTCAGCCTCTATAGCGGGAGATGCCGAGCAGTACTTC. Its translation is CATSASIAGDAEQYF.

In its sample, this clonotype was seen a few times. CDR3 coding DNA: TGTGCCAGCAAATACAGGGAAGAGTGGGGTAACTATGGCTACACCTTC. Translating it yields CASKYREEWGNYGYTF. The rearrangement links TRBV27 to TRBJ1-2, with D tentatively TRBD1 (6 bases). Trimming removed 7 bases at V and 1 base at J, with 19 bases between. Germline V gene sequence: CDR1 MNHEY, CDR2 SMNVEV (reference sequence). There are 16 residues in the CDR3.

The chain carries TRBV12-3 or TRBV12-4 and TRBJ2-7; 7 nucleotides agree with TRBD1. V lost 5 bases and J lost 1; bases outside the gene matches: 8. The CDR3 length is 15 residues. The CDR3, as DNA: TGTGCCAGCAGTCCTTCTCCGGACAGGTCCTACGAGCAGTACTTC. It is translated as CASSPSPDRSYEQYF.

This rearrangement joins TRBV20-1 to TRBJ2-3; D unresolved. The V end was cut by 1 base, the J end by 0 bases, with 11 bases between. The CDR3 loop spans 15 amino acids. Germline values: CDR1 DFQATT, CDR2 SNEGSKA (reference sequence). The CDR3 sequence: CSARVPLESTDTQYF. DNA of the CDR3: TGCAGTGCTAGAGTTCCTCTAGAAAGCACAGATACGCAGTATTTT.

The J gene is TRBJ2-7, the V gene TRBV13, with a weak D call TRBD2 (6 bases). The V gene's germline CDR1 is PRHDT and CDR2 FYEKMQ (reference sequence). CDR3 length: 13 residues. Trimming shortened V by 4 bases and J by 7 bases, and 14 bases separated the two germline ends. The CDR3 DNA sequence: TGTGCCAGCAGCTCGGGACTCCCTATGGAGCAGTACTTC. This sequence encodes CASSSGLPMEQYF.

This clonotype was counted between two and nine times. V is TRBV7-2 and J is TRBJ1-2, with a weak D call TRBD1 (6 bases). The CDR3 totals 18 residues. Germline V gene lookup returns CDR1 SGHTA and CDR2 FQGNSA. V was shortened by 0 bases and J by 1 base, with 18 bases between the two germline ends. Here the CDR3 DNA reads TGTGCCAGCAGCTTAGCCTCGGGACAAGGTGGGGGTAACTATGGCTACACCTTC. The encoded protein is CASSLASGQGGGNYGYTF. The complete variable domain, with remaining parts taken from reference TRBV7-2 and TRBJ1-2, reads GAGVSQSPSNKVTEKGKDVELRCDPISGHTALYWYRQSLGQGLEFLIYFQGNSAPDKSGLPSDRFSAERTGGSVSTLTIQRTQQEDSAVYLCASSLASGQGGGNYGYTFGSGTRLTVV.

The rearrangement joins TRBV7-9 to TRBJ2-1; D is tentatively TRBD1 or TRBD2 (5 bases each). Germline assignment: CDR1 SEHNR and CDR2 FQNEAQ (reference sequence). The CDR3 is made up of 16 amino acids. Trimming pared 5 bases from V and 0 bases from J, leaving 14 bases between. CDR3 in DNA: TGTGCCAGCAGCACTCTCAGGGAGAGCTCCTACAATGAGCAGTTCTTC. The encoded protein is CASSTLRESSYNEQFF.

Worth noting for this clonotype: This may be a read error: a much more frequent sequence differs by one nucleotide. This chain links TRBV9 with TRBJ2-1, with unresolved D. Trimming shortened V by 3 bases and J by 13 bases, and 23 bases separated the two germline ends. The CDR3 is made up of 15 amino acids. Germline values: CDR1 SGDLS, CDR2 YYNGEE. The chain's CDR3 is CASSDQDGRKETQFF. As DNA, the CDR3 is TGTGCCAGCAGCGACCAGGACGGGCGGAAAGAGACCCAGTTCTTC.